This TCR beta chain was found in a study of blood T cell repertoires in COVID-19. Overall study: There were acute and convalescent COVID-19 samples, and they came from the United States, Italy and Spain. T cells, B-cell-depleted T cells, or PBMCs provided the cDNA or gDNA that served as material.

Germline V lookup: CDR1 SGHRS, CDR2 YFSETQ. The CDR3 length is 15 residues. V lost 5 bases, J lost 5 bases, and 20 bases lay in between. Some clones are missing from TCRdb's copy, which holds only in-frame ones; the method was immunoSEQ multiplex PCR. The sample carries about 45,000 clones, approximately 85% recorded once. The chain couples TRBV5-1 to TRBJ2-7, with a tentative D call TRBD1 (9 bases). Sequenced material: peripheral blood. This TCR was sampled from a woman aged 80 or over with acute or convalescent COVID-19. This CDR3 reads CASRSGGQGFNEQYF. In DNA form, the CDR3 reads TGCGCCAGCAGGAGCGGGGGACAGGGATTCAACGAGCAGTACTTC.